These 8 T cell receptor beta chains share one sample of origin, sequenced in a study of blood T cell repertoires in COVID-19. TCRdb's table, derived via immunoSEQ multiplex PCR, lists solely in-frame clones and lacks some. The sample includes 110,000 to 150,000 clones, roughly 86% seen only once; the top ten take about 10%. Sequenced material: peripheral blood. These TCRs come from a man aged 50-60 years with active or convalescent COVID-19.

The chain is built from TRBV10-1 and TRBJ2-7, with TRBD1 identical over 8 bases. Per germline, CDR1 WNHNN and CDR2 SYGVQD (reference sequence). The CDR3 is made up of 12 amino acids. Trimming took 8 bases from V and 12 from J; bases not matched to a gene: 12. Here the CDR3 reads CASRLIQTGVYF. In DNA form, the CDR3 reads TGCGCCAGCCGCCTCATCCAGACAGGGGTGTACTTC.

The chain links TRBV27 to TRBJ1-1, with TRBD1 as a possible D gene (6 bases). The CDR3 covers 17 residues. Trimming took off 3 bases at V and 4 bases at J, with 21 bases between the two ends. Germline V lookup: CDR1 MNHEY, CDR2 SMNVEV (reference sequence). The CDR3 region is CASSLAAGAASSTEAFF. In DNA, the CDR3 is TGTGCCAGCAGTTTGGCGGCAGGGGCGGCGTCGAGCACTGAAGCTTTCTTT.

This chain links TRBV20-1 with TRBJ2-1; the D is unclear. Germline CDR1 DFQATT, CDR2 SNEGSKA (reference sequence). The CDR3 has 10 residues. V lost 4 bases to trimming and J lost 9 bases, with 7 bases between them. The CDR3 here is CSATLREQFF. As DNA, the CDR3 is TGCAGTGCTACTTTGCGTGAGCAGTTCTTC.

This rearrangement joins TRBV4-3 to TRBJ2-3, with 12 bases identical to TRBD2. Germline CDR1 LGHNA, CDR2 YSLEER. Unmatched junction bases numbered 11, after V lost 4 bases and J lost 3 bases. The length of the CDR3 is 18 residues. The CDR3 sequence is CASSRGLAGGPKTDTQYF. CDR3 DNA: TGCGCCAGCAGCCGAGGTCTAGCGGGAGGGCCGAAGACAGATACGCAGTATTTT.

This clone has a count of ten or more. V gene TRBV5-1 combines with J gene TRBJ2-6, with a tentative D call TRBD2 (5 bases). Deletions cut 0 bases from V and 2 bases from J, with 9 bases between. The germline V gene encodes CDR1 SGHRS and CDR2 YFSETQ. This CDR3 region has 16 residues. The CDR3 coding sequence is TGCGCCAGCAGCTTGGGGCAGGAGGCTGGGGCCAACGTCCTGACTTTC. This translates into CASSLGQEAGANVLTF.

V is TRBV11-2 and J is TRBJ1-4; D might be TRBD1 (5 bases). This CDR3 region has 15 residues. Germline-derived CDR1 and CDR2 are SGHAT and FQNNGV. Trimming cost V 1 base and J 7 bases, with 13 bases left between them. The CDR3 loop is CASSLGAGRGEKLFF. The CDR3 DNA sequence: TGTGCCAGCAGCTTAGGGGCAGGGCGGGGTGAAAAACTGTTTTTT.

The chain has TRBV9 and TRBJ2-7; 10 nucleotides line up with TRBD2. V dropped 0 bases and J dropped 3; count of bases not matched to a gene: 9. This CDR3 has 17 residues. The germline CDR1 and CDR2 sequences are SGDLS and YYNGEE. Here the CDR3 DNA reads TGTGCCAGCAGCGTAGAGTCTGGGCTAGCGGGAGTCTACGAGCAGTACTTC. Its translation is CASSVESGLAGVYEQYF.

This rearrangement joins TRBV5-1 to TRBJ1-1; TRBD1 agrees at 8 bases. Germline V gives CDR1 SGHRS, CDR2 YFSETQ. The CDR3 consists of 16 residues. With V trimmed by 4 bases and J by 4 bases, 12 bases remained unmatched. CDR3 loop: CASSPGTGQGGTEAFF. The CDR3 nucleotides read TGCGCCAGCAGCCCCGGGACAGGTCAAGGAGGCACTGAAGCTTTCTTT.